Listed below are T cell receptor beta chains from one sample, sequenced in a study of cytomegalovirus exposure and HLA in healthy donors. Sequencing was performed with immunoSEQ multiplex PCR; in TCRdb, only in-frame clones are kept and a portion is missing. The sample lists about 150,000 clones; roughly two thirds were seen once. Sequencing was carried out using PBMCs. The receptors were sampled from a woman aged 18-29 years in good health and CMV-seropositive. The CDR3 runs from the conserved cysteine through the conserved F or W. A D gene is named only where the DNA matches it firmly. Not all rows give a size; the values are once, few, many and, for expanded clones, a class.

clone_size	v_call	d_call	j_call	cdr3_nt	cdr3_aa
.	TRBV13	.	TRBJ2-7	TGTGCCAGCAGCTTAGTGGGGGACACCAGCTCCTACGAGCAGTACTTC	CASSLVGDTSSYEQYF
.	TRBV2	.	TRBJ1-5	TGTGCCAGCCGCCGATCCAGGTCAATAAATCAGCCCCAGCATTTT	CASRRSRSINQPQHF
.	TRBV7-9	.	TRBJ1-1	TGTGCCAGCAGGCGGATGAACACTGAAGCTTTCTTT	CASRRMNTEAFF
.	TRBV7-8	.	TRBJ2-7	TGTGCCAGCAGCTTAGTCTCCAAGCCAAAAAGCTCCTACGAGCAGTACTTC	CASSLVSKPKSSYEQYF
.	TRBV6-5	.	TRBJ1-3	TGTGCCAGCAGTTATCGGGGGGCGTCAGGAAACACCATATATTTT	CASSYRGASGNTIYF
.	TRBV30	TRBD2	TRBJ2-5	TGTGCCTGGAGTGTAGGGGGACTAGCGGGGGACTACCAAGAGACCCAGTACTTC	CAWSVGGLAGDYQETQYF
.	TRBV4-3	TRBD1	TRBJ1-2	TGCGCCAGCAGCCCCCGACAGGGTTTAACCTTTGGCTACACCTTC	CASSPRQGLTFGYTF
.	TRBV28	TRBD2	TRBJ2-2	TGTGCCAGCAGTCTGCTCACGCGGGGGGGCGGCGGGGAGCTGTTTTTT	CASSLLTRGGGGELFF
.	TRBV5-6	.	TRBJ1-2	TGTGCCAGCAGCTTGGGTAGGGGCGAGTATGGCTACACCTTC	CASSLGRGEYGYTF
.	TRBV2	.	TRBJ1-1	TGTGCCAGCAGCGCCTTAATGGGGGGCACTGAAGCTTTCTTT	CASSALMGGTEAFF
.	TRBV7-2	.	TRBJ1-1	TGTGCCAGCAGCCAGCAAAAGACAGGTGAAGCTTTCTTT	CASSQQKTGEAFF
.	TRBV19	TRBD1	TRBJ1-2	TGTGCCAGTAGTCCCCGACAGGGCGGTGGCTACACCTTC	CASSPRQGGGYTF
few	TRBV4-3	.	TRBJ2-5	TGCGCCAGCAGCCAAGTGAGACAGGACGGGACCCAGTACTTC	CASSQVRQDGTQYF
.	TRBV27	TRBD2	TRBJ2-2	TGTGCCAGCAGTCTTCTACTAGCGGGGGGTACCGGGGAGCTGTTTTTT	CASSLLLAGGTGELFF
.	TRBV6-1	TRBD1	TRBJ1-3	TGTGCCAGCATAGCGGGACAGAGCTCTGGAAACACCATATATTTT	CASIAGQSSGNTIYF
.	TRBV4-2	.	TRBJ2-1	TGTGCCAGCAGCCAAACGACTTACAATGAGCAGTTCTTC	CASSQTTYNEQFF
.	TRBV10-3	.	TRBJ2-3	TGTGCCATCAGTACTAACACAGATACGCAGTATTTT	CAISTNTDTQYF
.	TRBV19	TRBD2	TRBJ2-5	TGTGCCAGTAGTATAGCGGGGGGGAGCCAAGAGACCCAGTACTTC	CASSIAGGSQETQYF
.	TRBV2	.	TRBJ1-5	TGTGCCAACGCCAGGACACTCGATCAGCCCCAGCATTTT	CANARTLDQPQHF
.	TRBV4-1	.	TRBJ2-3	TGCGCCAGCAGTCCCCAGGTTACAGGTTCCACAGATACGCAGTATTTT	CASSPQVTGSTDTQYF
once	TRBV27	.	TRBJ1-2	TGTGCCAGCAGTTTGGTCAGCGGGACTAACTATGGCTACACCTTC	CASSLVSGTNYGYTF
.	TRBV29-1	.	TRBJ2-7	TGCAGCGTTGGAGGCGGACAATCCTCCTACGAGCAGTACTTC	CSVGGGQSSYEQYF
.	TRBV28	.	TRBJ2-3	TGTGCCAGCAAGAGGAGCACAGATACGCAGTATTTT	CASKRSTDTQYF